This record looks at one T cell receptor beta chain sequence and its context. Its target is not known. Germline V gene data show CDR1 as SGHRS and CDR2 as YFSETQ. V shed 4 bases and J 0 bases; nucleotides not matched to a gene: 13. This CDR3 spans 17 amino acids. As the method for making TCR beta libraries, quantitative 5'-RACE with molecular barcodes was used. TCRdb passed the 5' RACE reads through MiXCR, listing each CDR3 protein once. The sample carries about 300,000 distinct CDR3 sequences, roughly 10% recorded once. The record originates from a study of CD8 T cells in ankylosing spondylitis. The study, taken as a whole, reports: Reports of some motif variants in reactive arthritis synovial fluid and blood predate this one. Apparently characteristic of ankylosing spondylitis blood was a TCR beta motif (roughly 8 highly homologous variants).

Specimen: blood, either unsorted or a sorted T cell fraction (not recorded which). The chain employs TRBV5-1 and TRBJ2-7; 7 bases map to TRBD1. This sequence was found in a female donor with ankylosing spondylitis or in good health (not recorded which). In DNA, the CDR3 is TGCGCCAGCAGCCTGAAGCCAGGGGGATTTCACTCCTACGAGCAGTACTTC. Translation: CASSLKPGGFHSYEQYF.